This is a list of T cell receptor beta chains from one sample in a study of blood T cell repertoires in COVID-19. Sequencing used immunoSEQ multiplex PCR; TCRdb keeps in-frame clones, though not all of them. The data contain tens of thousands of clones, roughly 80% of them singletons. The sequencing sample was made of peripheral blood. The receptors shown here come from a human donor in a cohort sampled during active or convalescent COVID-19. Both conserved end residues are part of each CDR3. The D gene is left open where the match is weak. Some rows mark clone size as missing; the rest say once, few, many or name a class of expanded clone.

J	size	V	D	CDR3	DNA
TRBJ1-2	.	TRBV6-5	.	CASSPDRIYGYTF	TGTGCCAGCAGCCCCGACAGGATCTATGGCTACACCTTC
TRBJ1-2	few	TRBV6-5	TRBD1	CASSLDREGGYTF	TGTGCCAGCAGCCTGGACAGGGAGGGAGGCTACACCTTC
TRBJ2-3	.	TRBV7-9	.	CASTNLSGLCEF	TGTGCCAGCACCAACCTTAGCGGCCTATGTGAATTT
TRBJ1-5	few	TRBV30	.	CAWSVRSNQPQHF	TGTGCCTGGAGTGTCCGGAGCAATCAGCCCCAGCATTTT
TRBJ2-2	.	TRBV3-1/TRBV3-2	.	CASSQLGTSTNTGELFF	TGTGCCAGCAGCCAACTCGGGACTTCCACGAACACCGGGGAGCTGTTTTTT
TRBJ1-2	few	TRBV4-3	TRBD1	CASSQSGQYGYTF	TGCGCCAGCAGCCAATCGGGACAGTATGGCTACACCTTC
TRBJ1-6	.	TRBV3-1/TRBV3-2	TRBD1	CASSQPGQGYSPLHF	TGTGCCAGCAGCCAACCGGGACAGGGGTATTCACCCCTCCACTTT
TRBJ1-2	.	TRBV7-2	.	CASSLASVTYGYTF	TGTGCCAGCAGCTTAGCGTCGGTTACCTATGGCTACACCTTC
TRBJ2-2	.	TRBV6-5	TRBD1	CASSPGGLTGELFF	TGTGCCAGCAGTCCAGGGGGCCTAACCGGGGAGCTGTTTTTT
TRBJ1-2	.	TRBV6-5	.	CASRTVNYGYTF	TGTGCCAGCAGAACAGTCAACTATGGCTACACCTTC
TRBJ1-1	.	TRBV19	TRBD1	CASSPTRTGDTEAFF	TGTGCCAGTAGTCCAACCCGGACAGGGGACACTGAAGCTTTCTTT
TRBJ1-3	.	TRBV12-3/TRBV12-4	.	CASSFDRGNTIYF	TGTGCCAGCAGTTTTGACAGGGGAAACACCATATATTTT
TRBJ1-1	once	TRBV11-2	.	CASTLLSRGTEAFF	TGTGCCAGCACGCTCTTATCCCGAGGCACTGAAGCTTTCTTT
TRBJ1-1	.	TRBV12-3/TRBV12-4	.	CASRTVEGTEAFF	TGTGCCAGCAGGACCGTGGAGGGCACTGAAGCTTTCTTT
TRBJ1-2	.	TRBV9	.	CASSSPTDYGYTF	TGTGCCAGCAGCTCCCCCACAGACTATGGCTACACCTTC
TRBJ2-2	.	TRBV24-1	TRBD2	CATSDPRGSHRTGGTPRTGELFF	TGTGCCACCAGTGACCCGAGGGGATCTCATCGGACGGGGGGAACCCCGCGAACCGGGGAGCTGTTTTTT
TRBJ1-2	.	TRBV6-1	.	CASSDGRYGYTF	TGTGCCAGCAGTGATGGCCGATATGGCTACACCTTC
TRBJ2-7	.	TRBV6-5	TRBD1	CASSFGTGGEQYF	TGTGCCAGCAGCTTCGGAACAGGGGGCGAGCAGTACTTC
TRBJ2-7	.	TRBV2	TRBD1	CASKVWDRDSYEQYF	TGTGCCAGCAAGGTCTGGGACAGGGATTCCTACGAGCAGTACTTC
TRBJ1-2	.	TRBV10-1	.	CASSDRGGRRNYGYTF	TGCGCCAGCAGTGATCGGGGAGGAAGACGTAACTATGGCTACACCTTC
TRBJ1-2	.	TRBV27	TRBD1	CASSISGQNYGYTF	TGTGCCAGCAGTATATCGGGACAGAACTATGGCTACACCTTC
TRBJ1-1	once	TRBV18	TRBD1	CASSPQQGARVGTEAFF	TGTGCCAGCTCACCTCAACAGGGGGCGAGGGTTGGCACTGAAGCTTTCTTT
TRBJ2-5	.	TRBV5-4	.	CASSLEGARTQYF	TGTGCCAGCAGCTTGGAAGGGGCTCGGACCCAGTACTTC
TRBJ2-5	.	TRBV6-2/TRBV6-3	.	CASSYEGLRAETQYF	TGTGCCAGCAGTTACGAGGGCTTGAGGGCAGAGACCCAGTACTTC
TRBJ2-5	.	TRBV7-7	.	CASSNRYDGAETQYF	TGTGCTAGCAGCAACCGGTATGATGGGGCAGAGACCCAGTACTTC
TRBJ2-3	.	TRBV3-1/TRBV3-2	TRBD2	CASSQTGTSGTDTQYF	TGTGCCAGCAGCCAGACCGGGACTAGTGGGACAGATACGCAGTATTTT
TRBJ2-2	.	TRBV6-1	TRBD1	CASSEDRGPNTGELFF	TGTGCCAGCAGTGAAGACAGGGGGCCCAACACCGGGGAGCTGTTTTTT
TRBJ1-4	.	TRBV14	TRBD1	CASSPRGTELNEKLFF	TGTGCCAGCAGCCCCCGAGGGACAGAGCTCAATGAAAAACTGTTTTTT
TRBJ1-1	.	TRBV5-6	TRBD1	CASSLGTGWNTEAFF	TGTGCCAGCAGCTTGGGGACAGGGTGGAACACTGAAGCTTTCTTT
TRBJ2-5	.	TRBV19	.	CASSTGQTQETQYF	TGTGCCAGTAGTACCGGACAGACCCAAGAGACCCAGTACTTC
TRBJ2-1	.	TRBV19	TRBD2	CASTSGASGGFSYNEQFF	TGTGCCAGTACCTCAGGTGCTAGCGGGGGGTTCTCCTACAATGAGCAGTTCTTC
TRBJ2-1	.	TRBV24-1	.	CATGPGGSRDNEQFF	TGTGCCACCGGACCCGGAGGATCTCGGGACAATGAGCAGTTCTTC